Following are 25 T cell receptor beta chains from one sample sequenced in a study of T cells in Graves' hyperthyroidism and ophthalmopathy. Researchers took RNA transcripts and amplified the TCR beta CDR3 regions from them. TCR CDR3 underwent first-round RT-PCR with the HTBI primer set. TCRdb used MiXCR to reprocess the multiplex PCR reads, holding one entry per CDR3 protein. This table has about 360,000 distinct CDR3 sequences, about 13% appearing once. The sequenced sample consisted of blood. These receptors were obtained from a woman aged 18-29 years with Graves' hyperthyroidism.

In its sample, this clonotype was seen many times. This chain joins TRBV7-6 and TRBJ2-2; D may be TRBD1 (6 bases). The CDR3 length is 15 residues. V was cut by 3 bases and J by 3 bases, with 11 bases left in between. Germline CDR1 SGHVS, CDR2 FNYEAQ. Here the CDR3 reads CASSLEAGDTGELFF. In DNA, the CDR3 is TGTGCCAGCAGCTTGGAGGCAGGGGACACCGGGGAGCTGTTTTTT. The variable domain in full, with the rest retrieved from reference TRBV7-6 and TRBJ2-2, is GAGVSQSPRYKVTKRGQDVALRCDPISGHVSLYWYRQALGQGPEFLTYFNYEAQQDKSGLPNDRFSAERPEGSISTLTIQRTEQRDSAMYRCASSLEAGDTGELFFGEGSRLTVL.

Details on this clonotype: A read error may be the cause here, since a much bigger clone is one base away. The chain links TRBV2 to TRBJ1-6; no definite D call. Germline CDR1 reads SNHLY; CDR2 reads FYNNEI. This CDR3 region has 17 residues. The V end was cut by 2 bases, the J end by 11 bases, with 22 bases between. CDR3 nucleotide sequence: TGTGCCAGCAGTGAACCTCGGAGGGCGGTCCGAGATCCACCCCTCCACTTT. Translating gives CASSEPRRAVRDPPLHF.

This chain uses TRBV20-1 with TRBJ1-6; D call uncertain. V dropped 5 bases and J dropped 3 bases, with 14 bases sitting between them. The germline V gene has CDR1 DFQATT and CDR2 SNEGSKA (reference sequence). The length of the CDR3 is 15 residues. CDR3: CSAPTDGIYNSPLHF. CDR3 in DNA: TGCAGTGCTCCCACGGACGGGATCTATAATTCACCCCTCCACTTT.

This clonotype was counted many times. This chain connects TRBV2 to TRBJ2-7; 12 nucleotides line up with TRBD2. This CDR3 is 15 amino acids long. The V and J ends lost 6 bases and 3 bases, in that order; junction bases with no gene match: 6. Per germline, CDR1 SNHLY and CDR2 FYNNEI. CDR3 sequence (DNA): TGTGCCAGCAGCCTACGACTAGCGGGAGACTACGAGCAGTACTTC. This sequence encodes CASSLRLAGDYEQYF.

In this sample, this clonotype turned up many times. The chain couples TRBV7-3 to TRBJ2-3, with 9 bases identical to TRBD2. The V gene's germline CDR1 is SGHTA and CDR2 FQGTGA. The CDR3 length is 16 residues. V lost 1 base and J lost 5; bases outside the gene matches: 7. The CDR3 loop is CASSLNTAGGKDTQYF. The CDR3, as DNA: TGTGCCAGCAGCTTAAATACCGCGGGAGGGAAAGATACGCAGTATTTT.

The chain is built from TRBV6-5 and TRBJ2-1; TRBD2 might be the D (7 bases). The CDR3 extends over 16 amino acids. Looked up from germline, CDR1 is MNHEY and CDR2 is SVGAGI. V was clipped by 2 bases and J by 6 bases, with 17 bases between them. This CDR3 is CASSYPKGGGSNEQFF. CDR3 in DNA: TGTGCCAGCAGTTACCCGAAGGGGGGAGGGTCCAATGAGCAGTTCTTC.

This clonotype appeared many times. The chain is built from TRBV3-1 and TRBJ1-6; a possible D gene is TRBD1 (5 bases). Trimming left V 1 base short and J 3 bases short, with 10 bases between. The CDR3 is 16 amino acids. Germline CDR1 LGHDT, CDR2 YNNKEL (reference sequence). The CDR3 protein is CASSQGRGSYNSPLHF. In DNA, the CDR3 is TGTGCCAGCAGCCAAGGTCGGGGGAGCTATAATTCACCCCTCCACTTT.

There are many counts of this clonotype. V is TRBV28 and J is TRBJ1-5, with 7 nucleotides matching TRBD1. V shed 5 bases, J shed 9 bases, and the junction held 10 bases outside the gene matches. This CDR3 spans 14 amino acids. Per the germline V gene, CDR1 is MDHEN and CDR2 is SYDVKM. The CDR3 loop is CASSPTGLGGPQHF. The CDR3 coding sequence is TGTGCCAGCAGTCCGACAGGGTTAGGAGGGCCCCAGCATTTT.

Only a few counts were recorded for this clonotype. This chain uses TRBV24-1 with TRBJ2-1, with D unclear. V lost 4 bases and J lost 7, with 7 bases in between. Germline CDR1 and CDR2: KGHDR and SFDVKD. This CDR3 has 12 amino acids. The CDR3 nucleotides are TGTGCCACCAGTGACCCGATAAATGAGCAGTTCTTC. It is translated as CATSDPINEQFF.

This clonotype was counted ten times or more. V and J are TRBV12-3 or TRBV12-4 and TRBJ2-7, with 11 bases aligning to TRBD1. The CDR3 is 15 residues long. V trimming: 4 bases; J trimming: 1 base; junction bases outside the gene matches: 3. The CDR3 reads CASSSGTGGSYEQYF. The CDR3 nucleotides read TGTGCCAGCAGTTCCGGGACAGGGGGATCCTACGAGCAGTACTTC.

The table lists this clonotype with many counts. This chain joins TRBV20-1 and TRBJ1-1; D gene uncertain. The CDR3 extends over 13 amino acids. The V end lost 1 base, the J end lost 2 bases, and 8 bases lay between the germline ends. Germline assignment: CDR1 DFQATT and CDR2 SNEGSKA (reference sequence). CDR3 sequence: CSARGPANTEAFF. The CDR3 DNA reads TGCAGTGCTAGAGGACCAGCTAACACTGAAGCTTTCTTT.

This clonotype has at least ten counts. The chain is built from TRBV6-1 and TRBJ1-3; D might be TRBD1 (6 bases). The CDR3 is 13 amino acids. Trimming took off 6 bases at V and 4 bases at J, with 10 bases between the two ends. Germline V gives CDR1 MNHNS, CDR2 SASEGT. The CDR3 loop reads CASRPGVGNTIYF. In DNA, the CDR3 is TGTGCCAGCAGACCAGGGGTCGGAAACACCATATATTTT.

The V and J genes are TRBV27 and TRBJ2-1; 13 bases align to TRBD2. Germline values: CDR1 MNHEY, CDR2 SMNVEV (reference sequence). The CDR3 has 15 residues. The junction had 6 bases not matched to a gene; V was cut back by 3 bases and J by 10 bases. CDR3 amino acids: CASSFRTSGSREQFF. The CDR3 bases are TGTGCCAGCAGTTTTAGGACTAGCGGGAGTCGGGAGCAGTTCTTC.

Ten or more counts support this clonotype. The rearrangement joins TRBV7-9 to TRBJ2-3, with D unresolved. Germline CDR1 reads SEHNR; CDR2 reads FQNEAQ (reference sequence). Trimming took 3 bases from V and 2 from J, leaving 9 bases between them. The CDR3 contains 14 residues. This chain's CDR3 is CASSFGLPTDTQYF. For the CDR3, the DNA is TGTGCCAGCAGCTTCGGTCTCCCCACAGATACGCAGTATTTT.

Details on this clonotype: A junction end diverges from the germline sequence, so it may reflect a read error. The chain links TRBV28 to TRBJ2-7; D perhaps matches TRBD1 (6 bases). The CDR3 extends over 16 amino acids. Per the germline V gene, CDR1 is MDHEN and CDR2 is SYDVKM. CDR3 nucleotides: TGTGCCAGCAGTATATCGGGACAAGTGAGCTCCTATGAGCAGTACTTC. Its translation is CASSISGQVSSYEQYF.

This clonotype appeared many times. CDR3 DNA sequence: TGTGCCAGCAGTATGAGCGGGAGGGCCACAGATACGCAGTATTTT. Amino acids: CASSMSGRATDTQYF. The chain links TRBV27 to TRBJ2-3; 10 nucleotides align to TRBD2. The trim removed 5 bases at V and 2 bases at J, leaving 4 bases unmatched. CDR1 is MNHEY, CDR2 SMNVEV, per germline (reference sequence). The CDR3 runs to 15 residues.

This clonotype has more than one count but fewer than ten. With a much larger clone just one base away, this may be a read error. The V gene is TRBV7-9, the J gene TRBJ1-6, with a tentative D call TRBD1 (5 bases). Germline V gene data show CDR1 as SEHNR and CDR2 as FQNEAQ (reference sequence). The CDR3 consists of 18 residues. The CDR3 spells CAGSLDRLRIVGASPLHF. The CDR3 DNA is TGTGCCGGCAGCTTAGATAGGCTCAGGATCGTCGGGGCTTCACCCCTCCACTTT.

This clonotype was observed a handful of times. This chain joins TRBV28 and TRBJ1-1; the D gene is possibly TRBD1 (5 bases). Germline CDR1 MDHEN, CDR2 SYDVKM. The germline V and J ends were trimmed by 7 bases and 12 bases, with 18 bases remaining between them. CDR3 length: 12 residues. The CDR3 bases are TGTGCCAGCAACTGGGACCGCGAAAGGTCTTTCTTT. It is translated as CASNWDRERSFF.

This clonotype was detected ten times or more. The genes are TRBV2 and TRBJ2-4, with D maybe TRBD1 (6 bases). The CDR3 is made up of 13 amino acids. The ends were cut back, 1 base at V and 5 bases at J, with 6 bases in the middle. Per the germline V gene, CDR1 is SNHLY and CDR2 is FYNNEI. The CDR3 loop is CASSEGTENIQYF. CDR3 coding DNA: TGTGCCAGCAGTGAAGGGACAGAAAACATTCAGTACTTC.

V and J are TRBV19 and TRBJ2-1, with TRBD2 as a possible D gene (5 bases). Germline V lookup: CDR1 LNHDA, CDR2 SQIVND (reference sequence). With 0 bases removed from V and 13 bases from J, the gap between germline ends came to 10 bases. CDR3 length: 12 amino acids. The DNA of the CDR3 is TGTGCCAGTAGTATAGATTGGAGGAATCAGTTCTTC. Its protein product is CASSIDWRNQFF. Using reference TRBV19 and TRBJ2-1 for the parts outside the CDR3, the full variable domain is DGGITQSPKYLFRKEGQNVTLSCEQNLNHDAMYWYRQDPGQGLRLIYYSQIVNDFQKGDIAEGYSVSREKKESFPLTVTSAQKNPTAFYLCASSIDWRNQFFGPGTRLTVL.

This clonotype was seen many times. The CDR3 reads CASSYLGQGLLSNQPQHF. The CDR3 region has the DNA TGTGCCAGCAGTTACTTAGGACAGGGATTATTAAGCAATCAGCCCCAGCATTTT. This chain uses TRBV6-5 with TRBJ1-5; 8 nucleotides match TRBD1. The CDR3 length is 18 residues. CDR1 MNHEY and CDR2 SVGAGI come from the germline V gene. V trimming: 1 base; J trimming: 1 base; junction bases outside the gene matches: 9.

This clonotype came up many times. V usage is TRBV12-3 or TRBV12-4 and J usage is TRBJ2-3, with 7 bases matching TRBD2. The CDR3 is made up of 14 amino acids. Trimming cost V 5 bases and J 3 bases; bases outside gene matches: 5. CDR3 sequence: CASSLRGVTDTQYF. CDR3 nucleotide sequence: TGTGCCAGCAGTCTCCGGGGGGTAACAGATACGCAGTATTTT.

V and J are TRBV27 and TRBJ2-4, with 7 bases fitting TRBD1. This CDR3 is built from 16 residues. J gave up 9 bases and V 2 bases, and 13 bases lay outside the gene matches. Germline V gene lookup returns CDR1 MNHEY and CDR2 SMNVEV (reference sequence). In DNA form, the CDR3 reads TGTGCCAGCAGTTTAAGGGGGTCGGCAGGGGGAGTCATTCAGTACTTC. Translation: CASSLRGSAGGVIQYF.

There are many counts of this clonotype. The CDR3 protein is CSARRSQDQPQHF. The CDR3, as DNA: TGCAGTGCTAGAAGGTCCCAAGATCAGCCCCAGCATTTT. The gene calls are TRBV20-1 and TRBJ1-5; no clear D gene. The CDR3 sequence is 13 residues long. Germline assignment: CDR1 DFQATT and CDR2 SNEGSKA (reference sequence). The V gene lost 2 bases and the J gene lost 5 bases, with 10 bases spanning the gap.

This clonotype was picked up many times. The chain carries TRBV10-3 and TRBJ1-2; 7 bases match TRBD1. Germline CDR1 reads ENHRY; CDR2 reads SYGVKD. Trimming at V came to 4 bases and at J to 7 bases, leaving 6 bases not matched to a gene. The CDR3 loop spans 13 amino acids. The CDR3 nucleotides are TGTGCCATCAGTGGACAGGGAGTTAGTGGCTACACCTTC. Translated: CAISGQGVSGYTF.